This is a list of T cell receptor beta chains from one sample in a study of blood T cell repertoires in COVID-19. Sequenced by immunoSEQ multiplex PCR; TCRdb stores in-frame clones only, minus some. This sample has about 210,000 clones; roughly four fifths occur once, and the top ten carry over 4%. The material sequenced was peripheral blood. The origin of the receptors is an older woman with COVID-19, enrolled during active disease. Both conserved end residues are part of each CDR3. The D gene is left open where the match is weak. Rows give clone size only sometimes, using once, few, many, or a class for an expanded clone.

j_call: TRBJ1-1; d_call: TRBD1; clone_size: .; v_call: TRBV5-1; cdr3_aa: CASSSGTANTEAFF; cdr3_nt: TGCGCCAGCAGCTCCGGGACAGCGAACACTGAAGCTTTCTTT
j_call: TRBJ1-3; d_call: .; clone_size: .; v_call: TRBV28; cdr3_aa: CASSKQGGGNTIYF; cdr3_nt: TGTGCCAGCAGTAAACAGGGTGGTGGAAACACCATATATTTT
j_call: TRBJ2-1; d_call: TRBD1; clone_size: .; v_call: TRBV27; cdr3_aa: CASSPYRGNEQFF; cdr3_nt: TGTGCCAGCAGTCCCTACAGGGGCAATGAGCAGTTCTTC
j_call: TRBJ1-2; d_call: .; clone_size: .; v_call: TRBV2; cdr3_aa: CASSEIGGGDGYTF; cdr3_nt: TGTGCCAGCAGTGAAATCGGGGGTGGGGATGGCTACACCTTC
j_call: TRBJ1-2; d_call: TRBD1; clone_size: few; v_call: TRBV29-1; cdr3_aa: CSVEGTGTYGYTF; cdr3_nt: TGCAGCGTCGAAGGGACAGGGACCTATGGCTACACCTTC
j_call: TRBJ1-2; d_call: TRBD1; clone_size: .; v_call: TRBV28; cdr3_aa: CASRTGTGFYGYTF; cdr3_nt: TGTGCCAGCAGAACCGGGACAGGGTTCTATGGCTACACCTTC
j_call: TRBJ1-6; d_call: TRBD1; clone_size: .; v_call: TRBV28; cdr3_aa: CASSLRDRSYNSPLHF; cdr3_nt: TGTGCCAGCAGTTTAAGGGACAGGAGCTATAATTCACCCCTCCACTTT
j_call: TRBJ2-3; d_call: .; clone_size: .; v_call: TRBV12-3/TRBV12-4; cdr3_aa: CASSLFSDTQYF; cdr3_nt: TGTGCCAGCAGTTTATTCTCAGATACGCAGTATTTT
j_call: TRBJ1-1; d_call: .; clone_size: .; v_call: TRBV5-1; cdr3_aa: CASSLTPQNTEAFF; cdr3_nt: TGCGCCAGCAGCCTGACTCCCCAGAACACTGAAGCTTTCTTT
j_call: TRBJ1-6; d_call: .; clone_size: .; v_call: TRBV19; cdr3_aa: CASGPRRRESPLHF; cdr3_nt: TGTGCCAGCGGTCCCCGGAGGCGGGAGTCACCCCTCCACTTT
j_call: TRBJ2-7; d_call: TRBD1; clone_size: .; v_call: TRBV11-2; cdr3_aa: CASSLAPTGGLMVEQYF; cdr3_nt: TGTGCCAGCAGCTTAGCGCCGACAGGGGGCTTAATGGTCGAGCAGTACTTC
j_call: TRBJ1-2; d_call: TRBD1; clone_size: .; v_call: TRBV5-5; cdr3_aa: CASSPGTVSGYTF; cdr3_nt: TGTGCCAGCAGCCCCGGGACAGTGAGCGGCTACACCTTC
j_call: TRBJ1-2; d_call: .; clone_size: .; v_call: TRBV27; cdr3_aa: CASSFSRGDGYTF; cdr3_nt: TGTGCCAGCAGTTTCAGCAGGGGAGATGGCTACACCTTC
j_call: TRBJ2-3; d_call: .; clone_size: .; v_call: TRBV9; cdr3_aa: CASSPRGSTDTQYF; cdr3_nt: TGTGCCAGCAGCCCCCGCGGGAGCACAGATACGCAGTATTTT
j_call: TRBJ1-1; d_call: .; clone_size: .; v_call: TRBV12-3/TRBV12-4; cdr3_aa: CASSSSVYTEAFF; cdr3_nt: TGTGCCAGCAGCTCCTCTGTGTACACTGAAGCTTTCTTT
j_call: TRBJ1-1; d_call: .; clone_size: .; v_call: TRBV6-5; cdr3_aa: CASSTLQVNTEAFF; cdr3_nt: TGTGCCAGCAGTACCCTACAGGTGAACACTGAAGCTTTCTTT
j_call: TRBJ2-1; d_call: .; clone_size: .; v_call: TRBV20-1; cdr3_aa: CSASKRGFPEDEQFF; cdr3_nt: TGCAGTGCTAGTAAAAGGGGCTTCCCGGAAGATGAGCAGTTCTTC
j_call: TRBJ1-5; d_call: TRBD1; clone_size: .; v_call: TRBV19; cdr3_aa: CASSSRQGAKPQHF; cdr3_nt: TGTGCCAGTAGTTCCAGACAGGGGGCGAAGCCCCAGCATTTT
j_call: TRBJ1-4; d_call: .; clone_size: .; v_call: TRBV6-2/TRBV6-3; cdr3_aa: CASSTSGKGNEKLFF; cdr3_nt: .
j_call: TRBJ2-5; d_call: .; clone_size: .; v_call: TRBV29-1; cdr3_aa: CSVSSQRETQYF; cdr3_nt: TGCAGCGTCTCATCCCAGCGGGAGACCCAGTACTTC
j_call: TRBJ1-2; d_call: TRBD1; clone_size: .; v_call: TRBV29-1; cdr3_aa: CSVGTGSNYGYTF; cdr3_nt: TGCAGCGTCGGGACAGGTTCTAACTATGGCTACACCTTC
j_call: TRBJ2-1; d_call: TRBD2; clone_size: few; v_call: TRBV7-2; cdr3_aa: CASSGASGSHNEQFF; cdr3_nt: TGTGCCAGCAGCGGGGCTAGCGGGAGCCACAATGAGCAGTTCTTC
j_call: TRBJ2-7; d_call: .; clone_size: .; v_call: TRBV6-6; cdr3_aa: CASSPSYEQYF; cdr3_nt: TGTGCCAGCAGCCCCAGTTACGAGCAGTACTTC
j_call: TRBJ2-7; d_call: TRBD1; clone_size: once; v_call: TRBV19; cdr3_aa: CASTKSGQGAYEQYF; cdr3_nt: TGTGCCAGTACAAAGAGCGGACAGGGGGCCTACGAGCAGTACTTC
j_call: TRBJ2-3; d_call: .; clone_size: .; v_call: TRBV5-4; cdr3_aa: CASSLVGGSTQYF; cdr3_nt: TGTGCCAGCAGCTTGGTAGGTGGGAGTACGCAGTATTTT
j_call: TRBJ2-6; d_call: TRBD1; clone_size: once; v_call: TRBV28; cdr3_aa: CASMDRIGANVLTF; cdr3_nt: TGTGCCAGCATGGACAGGATCGGGGCCAACGTCCTGACTTTC
j_call: TRBJ2-7; d_call: TRBD2; clone_size: many; v_call: TRBV6-5; cdr3_aa: CATRLAELYEQYF; cdr3_nt: TGTGCCACCAGACTAGCGGAGCTTTACGAGCAGTACTTC
j_call: TRBJ2-1; d_call: TRBD2; clone_size: .; v_call: TRBV4-3; cdr3_aa: CASSQEQQGTSGSKGKQFF; cdr3_nt: TGCGCCAGCAGCCAAGAACAGCAGGGGACTAGCGGGTCCAAGGGAAAGCAGTTCTTC
j_call: TRBJ2-5; d_call: .; clone_size: .; v_call: TRBV5-6; cdr3_aa: CASSDDSGQETQYF; cdr3_nt: TGTGCCAGCAGTGACGACAGTGGCCAAGAGACCCAGTACTTC
j_call: TRBJ1-6; d_call: .; clone_size: .; v_call: TRBV7-2; cdr3_aa: CASSLGQLRGSPLHF; cdr3_nt: TGTGCCAGCAGCTTAGGACAACTCCGGGGTTCACCCCTCCACTTT
j_call: TRBJ2-3; d_call: TRBD2; clone_size: .; v_call: TRBV4-3; cdr3_aa: CASSQDEGLAGGTDTQYF; cdr3_nt: TGCGCCAGCAGCCAAGATGAGGGACTAGCGGGAGGCACAGATACGCAGTATTTT
j_call: TRBJ1-5; d_call: .; clone_size: .; v_call: TRBV28; cdr3_aa: CASKTRGSQPQHF; cdr3_nt: TGTGCCAGCAAGACCAGGGGATCTCAGCCCCAGCATTTT
j_call: TRBJ2-1; d_call: .; clone_size: .; v_call: TRBV29-1; cdr3_aa: CSVDPGSDEQFF; cdr3_nt: TGCAGCGTTGATCCGGGGAGCGATGAGCAGTTCTTC
j_call: TRBJ1-2; d_call: .; clone_size: .; v_call: TRBV15; cdr3_aa: CATSRDEQGRDNYGYTF; cdr3_nt: TGTGCCACCAGCAGAGATGAGCAGGGGCGCGACAACTATGGCTACACCTTC
j_call: TRBJ2-3; d_call: .; clone_size: .; v_call: TRBV7-3; cdr3_aa: CASSLTRADTQYF; cdr3_nt: TGTGCCAGCAGCTTAACGAGGGCAGATACGCAGTATTTT
j_call: TRBJ2-5; d_call: .; clone_size: .; v_call: TRBV27; cdr3_aa: CASSLRRQYQETQYF; cdr3_nt: TGTGCCAGCAGTCTGAGACGACAGTACCAAGAGACCCAGTACTTC
j_call: TRBJ1-2; d_call: .; clone_size: .; v_call: TRBV28; cdr3_aa: CASSLQAPNYGYTF; cdr3_nt: TGTGCCAGCAGTTTACAGGCCCCTAACTATGGCTACACCTTC
j_call: TRBJ2-7; d_call: TRBD2; clone_size: .; v_call: TRBV20-1; cdr3_aa: CSASRTSVSYEQYF; cdr3_nt: TGCAGTGCTAGTAGGACTAGCGTTTCCTACGAGCAGTACTTC
j_call: TRBJ2-1; d_call: TRBD2; clone_size: .; v_call: TRBV6-6; cdr3_aa: CASSLGLAGQFF; cdr3_nt: TGTGCCAGCAGCTTGGGACTAGCCGGGCAGTTCTTC
j_call: TRBJ1-2; d_call: TRBD1; clone_size: few; v_call: TRBV10-3; cdr3_aa: CAISGRGQGGTGYTF; cdr3_nt: TGTGCCATCAGTGGAAGGGGACAGGGAGGTACTGGCTACACCTTC
j_call: TRBJ2-1; d_call: TRBD1; clone_size: .; v_call: TRBV6-5; cdr3_aa: CASSAGDRGKKQFF; cdr3_nt: TGTGCCAGCAGCGCAGGGGACAGGGGAAAGAAGCAGTTCTTC
j_call: TRBJ2-7; d_call: .; clone_size: few; v_call: TRBV4-1; cdr3_aa: CASSQGGLGASYEQYF; cdr3_nt: TGCGCCAGCAGCCAAGGGGGTTTGGGGGCGTCCTACGAGCAGTACTTC
j_call: TRBJ2-7; d_call: .; clone_size: few; v_call: TRBV6-6; cdr3_aa: CASSYSGLTYF; cdr3_nt: TGTGCCAGCAGTTACTCGGGACTGACGTACTTC
j_call: TRBJ1-1; d_call: TRBD1; clone_size: .; v_call: TRBV29-1; cdr3_aa: CSVAFSTGGGGAFF; cdr3_nt: TGCAGCGTTGCTTTCTCGACAGGGGGCGGTGGGGCTTTCTTT
j_call: TRBJ1-2; d_call: .; clone_size: .; v_call: TRBV5-1; cdr3_aa: CASSPRSQGGYTF; cdr3_nt: TGCGCCAGCAGCCCCCGATCCCAGGGAGGCTACACCTTC
j_call: TRBJ2-5; d_call: TRBD1; clone_size: .; v_call: TRBV19; cdr3_aa: CASSLQGPGTQYF; cdr3_nt: TGTGCCAGTAGTTTACAGGGGCCGGGGACCCAGTACTTC
j_call: TRBJ2-6; d_call: TRBD1; clone_size: once; v_call: TRBV6-4; cdr3_aa: CASSTGVANVLTF; cdr3_nt: TGTGCCAGCAGTACAGGGGTCGCCAACGTCCTGACTTTC
j_call: TRBJ1-2; d_call: .; clone_size: .; v_call: TRBV7-2; cdr3_aa: CASSFYRAGYGYTF; cdr3_nt: TGTGCCAGCAGCTTTTACAGGGCTGGCTATGGCTACACCTTC
j_call: TRBJ1-6; d_call: .; clone_size: .; v_call: TRBV14; cdr3_aa: CASSQDFADSPLHF; cdr3_nt: TGTGCCAGCAGCCAAGATTTTGCAGATTCACCCCTCCACTTT
j_call: TRBJ2-7; d_call: TRBD2; clone_size: .; v_call: TRBV28; cdr3_aa: CASKAGGPYEQYF; cdr3_nt: TGTGCCAGCAAGGCGGGAGGGCCCTACGAGCAGTACTTC
j_call: TRBJ1-4; d_call: TRBD1; clone_size: few; v_call: TRBV5-4; cdr3_aa: CASSRGQGGNEKLFF; cdr3_nt: TGTGCCAGCAGCAGAGGACAGGGTGGAAATGAAAAACTGTTTTTT
j_call: TRBJ1-4; d_call: TRBD1; clone_size: .; v_call: TRBV5-1; cdr3_aa: CASSAGTGYEKLFF; cdr3_nt: TGCGCCAGCAGCGCCGGGACAGGCTATGAAAAACTGTTTTTT
j_call: TRBJ2-4; d_call: .; clone_size: .; v_call: TRBV7-9; cdr3_aa: CASSSAGAINIQYF; cdr3_nt: TGTGCCAGCAGCTCCGCGGGGGCTATAAACATTCAGTACTTC
j_call: TRBJ1-2; d_call: TRBD1; clone_size: .; v_call: TRBV7-7; cdr3_aa: CASSHRDRGFYGYTF; cdr3_nt: TGTGCCAGCAGCCACCGGGACAGGGGCTTCTATGGCTACACCTTC
j_call: TRBJ1-1; d_call: TRBD1; clone_size: .; v_call: TRBV18; cdr3_aa: CASSPGTGRNTEAFF; cdr3_nt: TGTGCCAGCTCACCTGGGACAGGTAGGAACACTGAAGCTTTCTTT